In this sample, the clone carrying this TCR beta chain turned up a few times. This record comes from a study of T cells in Graves' hyperthyroidism and ophthalmopathy. The V end was cut by 2 bases, the J end by 6 bases, with 11 bases between. This CDR3 has 14 amino acids. Germline CDR1 is SEHNR and CDR2 is FQNEAQ (reference sequence). Diagnostic decisions used clinical symptoms, serum thyroxine and TRAb, thyroid ultrasound and orbital computed tomography. TCR beta CDR3 sequences were amplified from RNA transcripts. HTBI primers drove first-round RT-PCR of the TCR CDR3. TCRdb processed the multiplex PCR reads anew with MiXCR; each CDR3 protein has one entry. The sample lists about 740,000 distinct CDR3 sequences, roughly 15% occurring once.

The receptor's source is a woman under 30 with Graves' hyperthyroidism. The V call is TRBV7-9, the J call TRBJ2-1; D gene unclear. The material sequenced was blood. The CDR3: CASSLKSNINEQFF. In nucleotides, the CDR3 is TGTGCCAGCAGCTTAAAATCCAATATCAATGAGCAGTTCTTC. The entire variable domain, with the rest obtained from reference TRBV7-9 and TRBJ2-1, is as follows: DTGVSQNPRHKITKRGQNVTFRCDPISEHNRLYWYRQTLGQGPEFLTYFQNEAQLEKSRLLSDRFSAERPKGSFSTLEIQRTEQGDSAMYLCASSLKSNINEQFFGPGTRLTVL.